A selection of T cell receptor beta chains follows, all from one sample in a study of cytomegalovirus exposure and HLA in healthy donors. The repertoire was sequenced with immunoSEQ multiplex PCR; TCRdb's copy has only in-frame clones and lacks some. Altogether roughly 140,000 clones are present, almost 80% being singletons, with the ten largest covering approximately 0.66%. The sequenced material came from PBMCs. These receptors were obtained from a male donor in good health and CMV-seronegative. Both conserved end residues are part of each CDR3. The D gene is left open where the match is weak. Clone size is stated in some rows and not others, as once, few, many or a class when expanded.

>TRBV19|TRBJ1-1|.|TRBD1
CASSRGTGGGDTEAFF
TGTGCCAGTAGTAGGGGGACAGGGGGCGGTGACACTGAAGCTTTCTTT
>TRBV28|TRBJ1-1|.|TRBD1
CASSSITGVAEAFF
TGTGCCAGCAGTTCTATAACAGGGGTAGCTGAAGCTTTCTTT
>TRBV6-5|TRBJ1-2|.|.
CASSQATQMDGYTF
TGTGCCAGCAGCCAGGCGACCCAGATGGATGGCTACACCTTC
>TRBV5-5|TRBJ1-5|once|TRBD1
CASSLGDRRYSNQPQHF
TGTGCCAGCAGCTTGGGGGACAGAAGGTATAGCAATCAGCCCCAGCATTTT
>TRBV6-6|TRBJ1-1|.|.
CASSYGQGGTEAFF
TGTGCCAGCAGTTACGGCCAGGGAGGCACTGAAGCTTTCTTT
>TRBV11-2|TRBJ2-1|.|.
CASSPLTSYNEQFF
TGTGCCAGCAGCCCGCTGACTAGCTACAATGAGCAGTTCTTC
>TRBV14|TRBJ2-1|.|.
CASSSLANNEQFF
TGTGCCAGCAGCTCACTAGCCAACAATGAGCAGTTCTTC
>TRBV10-1|TRBJ1-2|.|.
CASSEHVGRDYGYTF
TGCGCCAGCAGTGAGCATGTGGGGCGCGACTATGGCTACACCTTC
>TRBV9|TRBJ1-6|.|.
CASSPQSGIYNSPLHF
TGTGCCAGCAGCCCCCAATCGGGAATCTATAATTCACCCCTCCACTTT
>TRBV5-4|TRBJ1-4|once|.
CASSLGGSAGEKLFF
TGTGCCAGCAGCTTGGGGGGCAGTGCTGGCGAAAAACTGTTTTTT
>TRBV7-8|TRBJ2-7|.|.
CASSFPLVPYEQYF
TGTGCCAGCAGCTTTCCCCTAGTGCCCTACGAGCAGTACTTC
>TRBV7-9|TRBJ2-7|.|.
CSSSLGRYAQYF
TGTTCCAGCAGCTTAGGCCGGTACGCGCAGTACTTC
>TRBV4-1|TRBJ1-1|.|.
CASSQDSGGPEAFF
TGCGCCAGCAGCCAAGATTCGGGGGGGCCTGAAGCTTTCTTT
>TRBV5-4|TRBJ2-7|.|.
CASSQKGTEQYF
TGCGCCAGCAGCCAAAAAGGGACTGAGCAGTACTTC
>TRBV6-6|TRBJ2-2|.|TRBD2
CASSPPQRGVTGELFF
TGTGCCAGCAGTCCCCCCCAGCGGGGGGTTACCGGGGAGCTGTTTTTT
>TRBV18|TRBJ2-3|.|.
CASSVTSTDTQYF
TGTGCCAGCTCAGTGACTAGCACAGATACGCAGTATTTT
>TRBV5-6|TRBJ2-1|.|.
CASSLVSSGPKREQFF
TGTGCCAGCAGCTTGGTTTCCAGCGGGCCTAAGCGTGAGCAGTTCTTC
>TRBV30|TRBJ2-6|once|TRBD1
CAWKRDRSSGANVLTF
TGTGCCTGGAAACGGGACAGGAGCTCTGGGGCCAACGTCCTGACTTTC
>TRBV9|TRBJ2-5|.|TRBD2
CASSVVASGGAPETQYF
TGTGCCAGCAGCGTAGTGGCTAGCGGGGGGGCCCCAGAGACCCAGTACTTC
>TRBV7-2|TRBJ1-2|.|TRBD1
CASSKQGQRYGYTF
TGTGCCAGCAGCAAACAGGGGCAGAGATATGGCTACACCTTC
>TRBV18|TRBJ1-1|.|.
CASSPGGEIEAFF
TGTGCCAGCTCTCCCGGCGGGGAGATTGAAGCTTTCTTT
>TRBV7-2|TRBJ2-3|.|TRBD1
CASSWGGTGEDTQYF
TGTGCCAGCAGCTGGGGCGGGACAGGGGAAGATACGCAGTATTTT
>TRBV5-1|TRBJ2-5|.|TRBD2
CASSSGTSGLETQYF
TGCGCCAGCAGCTCCGGGACTAGCGGGTTGGAGACCCAGTACTTC